The TCR beta chain described here comes from a study of radiotherapy plus CTLA-4 blockade in lung cancer. Study as a whole: The study recorded objective responses in less than 20% of patients and disease control in 25% to 35%.

This clone was picked up one time. No antigen is known for it. Regarding the study as a whole: Clones derived from tumor TCRs expanded in blood after radiotherapy plus ipilimumab. Reportedly, early blood T cell clone dynamics best predicted response, with interferon-beta.

This table comes from immunoSEQ multiplex PCR, and its TCRdb copy is limited to in-frame clones, with some not included. The sample consists of 60,000 to 70,000 clones, 70% to 80% of them appearing once. The sequencing used peripheral blood, collected from a patient treated with radiotherapy plus ipilimumab. The source of this sequence is a human donor with non-small cell lung cancer who had a complete response to radiotherapy plus ipilimumab.

The CDR3 region has the DNA TGTGCCAGTAGCCCGCAACCAGGATCCGTTATGAACACTGAAGCTTTCTTT. Translation gives CASSPQPGSVMNTEAFF. V is TRBV19 and J is TRBJ1-1; no clear D gene. Trimming stripped 6 bases from V and 0 bases from J, with 20 bases between. The CDR3 has 17 residues. Per the germline V gene, CDR1 is LNHDA and CDR2 is SQIVND (reference sequence).